The 15 T cell receptor beta chains below were found in one sample sequenced in a study of blood T cell repertoires in COVID-19. Clones were read by immunoSEQ multiplex PCR, and TCRdb kept only the in-frame ones, dropping some. This sample has fewer than 500,000 clones, with roughly 87% found just once. The material sequenced was PBMCs or T cells enriched from blood (not recorded which). These receptors all come from a young woman with acute COVID-19.

This clone was seen only once. The chain couples TRBV24-1 to TRBJ2-5; possibly TRBD1 for D (6 bases). The CDR3 is 15 amino acids. The germline gives CDR1 KGHDR, CDR2 SFDVKD. V lost 7 bases, J lost 5 bases, and 19 bases lay in between. The CDR3 DNA reads TGTGCCACCAGCTCTTCGGGACAAAAGTGGGAGACCCAGTACTTC. Translation: CATSSSGQKWETQYF.

The rearrangement uses TRBV3-1 (or the pseudogene TRBV3-2) and TRBJ1-6; tentatively, D is TRBD1 (5 bases). The CDR3 covers 15 residues. V gave up 0 bases and J gave up 10 bases, with 13 bases separating them. Germline V gene lookup returns CDR1 LGHDT and CDR2 YNNKEL (reference sequence). CDR3 amino acids: CASSQEWQGGSPLHF. CDR3 sequence (DNA): TGTGCCAGCAGCCAAGAATGGCAGGGAGGATCACCCCTCCACTTT.

V usage is TRBV29-1 and J usage is TRBJ2-2; tentatively, D is TRBD1 (6 bases). The CDR3 contains 12 residues. In germline, CDR1 is SQVTM, CDR2 ANQGSEA. CDR3 sequence reads: CGSGTNTGELFF. The CDR3 region has the DNA TGCGGTTCCGGGACAAACACCGGGGAGCTGTTTTTT.

For the CDR3, the DNA is TGTGCCAGCAGCCTTAGAAAGGGGGGGTCTGGGGCCAACGTCCTGACTTTC. Amino acids: CASSLRKGGSGANVLTF. The chain carries TRBV11-2 and TRBJ2-6; tentative D call: TRBD2 (7 bases). Germline assignment: CDR1 SGHAT and CDR2 FQNNGV. Trimming shortened V by 5 bases and J by 1 base, and 15 bases separated the two germline ends. This CDR3 contains 17 residues.

The sample holds a few counts of this clone. V gene TRBV16 combines with J gene TRBJ1-2; unclear D gene. Germline loops: CDR1 KGHSY, CDR2 FQNENV. The ends were cut back, 5 bases at V and 3 bases at J, with 13 bases in the middle. The CDR3 covers 14 residues. CDR3 bases: TGTGCCAGCAGCTCCTCTAACCGGGACTATGGCTACACCTTC. Translation: CASSSSNRDYGYTF. Full variable domain (rest looked up from reference TRBV16 and TRBJ1-2): GEEVAQTPKHLVRGEGQKAKLYCAPIKGHSYVFWYQQVLKNEFKFLISFQNENVFDETGMPKERFSAKCLPNSPCSLEIQATKLEDSAVYFCASSSSNRDYGYTFGSGTRLTVV.

This sequence joins TRBV4-3 and TRBJ1-6, with 9 bases fitting TRBD1. CDR3 length: 16 residues. Germline CDR1 reads LGHNA; CDR2 reads YSLEER. J was trimmed by 8 bases and V by 0 bases; bases with no gene match: 5. The CDR3 DNA is TGCGCCAGCAGCCAAGATACAGGGGGCAGCTATTCACCCCTCCACTTT. Translating gives CASSQDTGGSYSPLHF.

This clone was seen only once. The rearrangement uses TRBV9 and TRBJ2-3, with TRBD2 matching over 12 bases. The germline gives CDR1 SGDLS, CDR2 YYNGEE. J was trimmed by 6 bases and V by 2 bases; bases with no gene match: 7. This CDR3 region has 16 residues. CDR3 amino acids: CASSVASGGAIDTQYF. The CDR3 DNA is TGTGCCAGCAGCGTTGCTAGCGGGGGGGCAATTGATACGCAGTATTTT.

The chain couples TRBV10-3 to TRBJ2-5; D is perhaps TRBD2 (5 bases). The V and J ends lost 10 bases and 4 bases respectively, with 16 bases between them. This CDR3 contains 13 residues. CDR1 and CDR2 from the germline V gene are ENHRY and SYGVKD. CDR3 nucleotides: TGTGCCACTCGGGGTCAAGGGCTAGAGACCCAGTACTTC. This codes for CATRGQGLETQYF.

CDR3 loop: CASSPRPGELFF. In DNA, the CDR3 is TGCGCCAGCAGCCCCCGTCCCGGGGAGCTGTTTTTT. The chain uses TRBV4-1 and TRBJ2-2, with unresolved D. The CDR3 length is 12 residues. Per germline, CDR1 MGHRA and CDR2 YSYEKL. V was clipped by 4 bases and J by 6 bases, with 6 bases between them.

The table lists this clone with a count of one. Other DNA sequences in the sample encode the same CDR3. This chain links TRBV20-1 with TRBJ1-2; the D gene is possibly TRBD1 (5 bases). The CDR3 is 11 residues long. The germline CDR1 and CDR2 sequences are DFQATT and SNEGSKA (reference sequence). Trimming stripped 6 bases from V and 5 bases from J, with 10 bases between. Here the CDR3 DNA reads TGCAGTGCCCGCGGGGGGTATGGCTACACCTTC. Its protein product is CSARGGYGYTF.

The chain links TRBV19 to TRBJ1-1; no clear D. Germline CDR1 reads LNHDA; CDR2 reads SQIVND (reference sequence). This CDR3 comprises 13 residues. V was shortened by 5 bases and J by 0 bases, with 7 bases between the two germline ends. CDR3 sequence: CASSWQMNTEAFF. The CDR3 DNA is TGTGCCAGTAGTTGGCAGATGAACACTGAAGCTTTCTTT.

V is TRBV5-4 and J is TRBJ2-2, with TRBD2 matching over 8 bases. CDR3 length: 17 amino acids. V shed 4 bases, J shed 4 bases, and the junction held 12 bases outside the gene matches. The germline V gene has CDR1 SGHNT and CDR2 YYREEE (reference sequence). The CDR3, as DNA: TGTGCCAGCAGCCCCCATCGGGGGGGCTCGGGCACCGGGGAGCTGTTTTTT. It translates to CASSPHRGGSGTGELFF. The variable domain in full, with the rest retrieved from reference TRBV5-4 and TRBJ2-2, is ETGVTQSPTHLIKTRGQQVTLRCSSQSGHNTVSWYQQALGQGPQFIFQYYREEENGRGNFPPRFSGLQFPNYSSELNVNALELDDSALYLCASSPHRGGSGTGELFFGEGSRLTVL.

This clone was observed a few times. The CDR3 is CASSSDSSTDTQYF. Written as DNA, the CDR3 is TGTGCCAGCAGCTCGGACTCGAGCACAGATACGCAGTATTTT. The chain combines TRBV7-6 with TRBJ2-3, with TRBD2 as a possible D gene (5 bases). The CDR3 is made up of 14 amino acids. The ends were cut back, 4 bases at V and 0 bases at J, with 8 bases in the middle. Germline values: CDR1 SGHVS, CDR2 FNYEAQ.

V and J are TRBV2 and TRBJ1-5; TRBD1 aligns across 8 bases. The CDR3 has 14 residues. V lost 8 bases to trimming and J lost 3 bases; unmatched junction nucleotides: 6. Germline assignment: CDR1 SNHLY and CDR2 FYNNEI. The CDR3 nucleotides read TGTGCCAGCTCTTTGGACAGGGTCAATCAGCCCCAGCATTTT. This sequence encodes CASSLDRVNQPQHF.

This sequence joins TRBV5-1 and TRBJ2-3, with D perhaps matching TRBD2 (5 bases). This CDR3 has 14 amino acids. V was shortened by 10 bases and J by 6 bases, with 21 bases between the two germline ends. The germline CDR1 and CDR2 sequences are SGHRS and YFSETQ. The CDR3 spells CAGSLGGPEDTQYF. CDR3 bases: TGCGCCGGATCCCTAGGCGGGCCTGAGGATACGCAGTATTTT.